A single sample gave rise to the 9 T cell receptor beta chains below, sequenced in a study of blood T cells in healthy people across ages (dated by TCRdb to about 2015). To prepare the library, 5' RACE was applied. Sequencing instrument: Illumina HiSeq 2500. The second PCR ran for roughly 7 to 12 cycles and used a J-beta primer mix along with a sample-barcoded 5' primer. The public reads were reanalyzed by TCRdb: fastp trimming at Q25, MiXCR alignment, in-frame beta chains only. Identical CDR3 protein sequences are pooled into one entry, listed with their most common genes and DNA. Across this sample there are about 1.8 million distinct CDR3 sequences, with 49% seen only once. Approximately 2.1% of the sample is in the top ten clones. Sequenced input: blood. Source of these receptors: a woman aged 40 to 49 in good health.

The V gene is TRBV3-1, the J gene TRBJ2-7; 9 nucleotides agree with TRBD1. This CDR3 spans 14 amino acids. J lost 7 bases, V lost 4 bases, and 8 bases had no gene match. CDR1 and CDR2 (germline): LGHDT, YNNKEL (reference sequence). The CDR3 is CASSRNPTGGEQYF. The CDR3 DNA is TGTGCCAGCAGCCGAAACCCGACAGGGGGAGAGCAGTACTTC.

This clonotype was detected only a few times. The V and J genes are TRBV6-5 and TRBJ1-2; 7 positions agree with TRBD1. CDR1 MNHEY and CDR2 SVGAGI come from the germline V gene. The CDR3 runs to 18 residues. V lost 0 bases and J lost 2; bases outside the gene matches: 12. CDR3 sequence reads: CASSYSYRGDSGNYGYTF. CDR3 nucleotide sequence: TGTGCCAGCAGTTACTCTTACAGGGGCGATTCCGGGAACTATGGCTACACCTTC.

This clonotype was counted a few times. The rearrangement joins TRBV5-1 to TRBJ2-1; 10 nucleotides align to TRBD2. Germline loops: CDR1 SGHRS, CDR2 YFSETQ. The trim removed 4 bases at V and 10 bases at J, leaving 11 bases unmatched. This CDR3 is 15 amino acids long. CDR3 amino acids: CASSTTSGAIKEQFF. The CDR3 DNA sequence: TGCGCCAGCAGCACAACTAGCGGGGCCATAAAAGAGCAGTTCTTC.

The chain combines TRBV5-1 with TRBJ1-2; TRBD1 agrees at 8 bases. V shed 6 bases and J 8 bases; nucleotides not matched to a gene: 12. The CDR3 spans 14 residues. Germline lookup yields CDR1 SGHRS and CDR2 YFSETQ. The CDR3 coding sequence is TGCGCCAGCACTAATAATGCAGGGACAGGAGGCTACACCTTC. Translation gives CASTNNAGTGGYTF.

This clonotype was observed a few times. The chain links TRBV7-9 to TRBJ2-4; 8 positions match TRBD1. CDR1 SEHNR and CDR2 FQNEAQ come from the germline V gene (reference sequence). V lost 5 bases, J lost 0 bases, and 9 bases stayed unmatched. CDR3 length: 17 amino acids. The CDR3 region is CASSGTGSLLAKNIQYF. The CDR3 DNA follows: TGTGCCAGCAGCGGGACAGGCTCACTACTAGCCAAAAACATTCAGTACTTC.

This clonotype appeared a few times. V and J are TRBV20-1 and TRBJ2-3; no clear D. V dropped 2 bases and J dropped 0 bases, with 12 bases sitting between them. This CDR3 is 15 amino acids long. Germline-derived CDR1 and CDR2 are DFQATT and SNEGSKA (reference sequence). The DNA for the CDR3 is TGCAGTGCTAGACACCGTACGGTTAGCACAGATACGCAGTATTTT. It yields the protein CSARHRTVSTDTQYF.

V gene TRBV5-1 combines with J gene TRBJ1-2, with 10 bases aligning to TRBD1. Germline trimming cut 0 bases from V and 4 bases from J; bases unmatched to any gene: 3. The CDR3 totals 15 residues. Germline lookup yields CDR1 SGHRS and CDR2 YFSETQ. The CDR3 loop is CASSLAGQGFYGYTF. In nucleotides, the CDR3 is TGCGCCAGCAGCTTGGCGGGACAGGGGTTCTATGGCTACACCTTC.

The chain uses TRBV20-1 and TRBJ1-5; tentative D call: TRBD1 (5 bases). The CDR3 totals 16 residues. V lost 5 bases to trimming and J lost 4 bases, with 21 bases between them. Germline V gene sequence: CDR1 DFQATT, CDR2 SNEGSKA (reference sequence). CDR3 DNA sequence: TGCAGTGCTCAAGGAGACTTCCGGGGGTCAAATCAGCCCCAGCATTTT. As protein: CSAQGDFRGSNQPQHF.

The gene calls are TRBV7-3 and TRBJ2-1; 7 bases match TRBD2. CDR3 length: 15 amino acids. The V and J ends lost 5 bases and 10 bases, in that order; junction bases with no gene match: 14. From germline, CDR1 is SGHTA and CDR2 FQGTGA. DNA of the CDR3: TGTGCCAGCAGCCCATCACTCACTAGCGCCAAGGAGCAGTTCTTC. Protein: CASSPSLTSAKEQFF.